A single sample is the source of the 26 T cell receptor beta chains below, sequenced in a study of control samples from healthy donors and cancer patients. TCRdb keeps only in-frame clones here, not all; method: immunoSEQ multiplex PCR. The data show about 85,000 clones, with less than 95% seen just once and over 3% held by the top ten. Sequenced material: blood. The receptors were sampled from a woman between 18 and 29 years old in good health.

CDR3 residues: CASSSFSSETQYF. CDR3 nucleotide sequence: TGTGCCAGCAGCTCATTTAGTTCGGAGACCCAGTACTTC. The J gene is TRBJ2-5, the V gene TRBV7-3; no firm D call. There are 13 residues in the CDR3. The ends were cut back, 4 bases at V and 5 bases at J, with 11 bases in the middle. Germline CDR1 reads SGHTA; CDR2 reads FQGTGA.

The rearrangement links TRBV7-9 to TRBJ1-6; D possibly corresponds to TRBD1 (5 bases). The germline V and J ends were trimmed by 7 bases and 3 bases, with 16 bases remaining between them. Germline V gene data show CDR1 as SEHNR and CDR2 as FQNEAQ (reference sequence). The CDR3 contains 16 residues. The CDR3 DNA is TGTGCCAGCACCGCCCCGGACAACAACTATAATTCACCCCTCCACTTT. It yields the protein CASTAPDNNYNSPLHF.

The V call is TRBV19, the J call TRBJ2-1; D remains unclear. This CDR3 has 15 amino acids. In germline, CDR1 is LNHDA, CDR2 SQIVND (reference sequence). V was clipped by 3 bases and J by 8 bases, with 17 bases between them. DNA of the CDR3: TGTGCCAGTAGTATGGGCTTGGGTGACGGCCATGAGCAGTTCTTC. This encodes CASSMGLGDGHEQFF.

This clone was counted a single time. Other DNA sequences in this specimen translate into the identical CDR3. V and J are TRBV12-3 or TRBV12-4 and TRBJ2-7; no clear D. The CDR3 is 12 residues long. V dropped 5 bases and J dropped 3 bases, with 8 bases sitting between them. CDR3 coding DNA: TGTGCCAGCAGTAAGATCTTCTACGAGCAGTACTTC. This encodes CASSKIFYEQYF.

V is TRBV7-3 and J is TRBJ2-1; D might be TRBD2 (5 bases). CDR1 and CDR2 (germline): SGHTA, FQGTGA. The V end lost 3 bases, the J end lost 1 base, and 10 bases lay between the germline ends. The CDR3 has 15 residues. The CDR3 bases are TGTGCCAGCAGCTTTGAGTCGGGATCCTACAATGAGCAGTTCTTC. Amino acid sequence: CASSFESGSYNEQFF.

This clone was seen just once. V gene TRBV5-1 combines with J gene TRBJ2-2; D is ambiguous. V shed 0 bases and J shed 6 bases, with 9 bases lying between them. The germline CDR1 and CDR2 sequences are SGHRS and YFSETQ. The CDR3 runs 14 residues. CDR3 loop: CASSLDSGSGELFF. The CDR3 nucleotides are TGCGCCAGCAGCTTGGATTCTGGGTCCGGGGAGCTGTTTTTT.

The chain combines TRBV5-8 with TRBJ2-1; 16 nucleotides align to TRBD2. Germline V CDR1 and CDR2: SGHTS, YDEGEE. The ends lost 4 bases at V and 9 bases at J; junction bases unmatched: 10. The CDR3 covers 17 residues. The DNA for the CDR3 is TGTGCCAGCAGCAAGGGGACTAGCGGGGGGGCGAGAAGTGAGCAGTTCTTC. Protein: CASSKGTSGGARSEQFF.

The CDR3: CASSTPGQTSYEQYF. As DNA, the CDR3 is TGCGCCAGCAGCACACCGGGACAGACATCCTACGAGCAGTACTTC. V usage is TRBV4-1 and J usage is TRBJ2-7; 7 nucleotides line up with TRBD1. This CDR3 spans 15 amino acids. Germline-derived CDR1 and CDR2 are MGHRA and YSYEKL. The junction had 8 bases not matched to a gene; V was cut back by 5 bases and J by 1 base.

CDR3 amino acids: CASSPPAGGHADTQYF. The DNA for the CDR3 is TGTGCCAGCTCACCACCGGCGGGGGGGCACGCAGATACGCAGTATTTT. This chain connects TRBV18 to TRBJ2-3, with 9 bases lining up with TRBD2. The CDR3 has 16 amino acids. J lost 4 bases, V lost 0 bases, and 5 bases had no gene match. Germline assignment: CDR1 KGHSH and CDR2 LQKENI.

The rearrangement joins TRBV24-1 to TRBJ2-1; possibly TRBD1 for D (8 bases). The V end was cut by 8 bases, the J end by 4 bases, with 38 bases between. CDR1 KGHDR and CDR2 SFDVKD come from the germline V gene. The CDR3 is 22 amino acids. CDR3 protein: CATKKPGQDPTKARGGYNEQFF. The CDR3 nucleotides are TGTGCCACCAAGAAACCGGGACAGGACCCAACCAAAGCCAGGGGGGGATACAATGAGCAGTTCTTC.

The rearrangement uses TRBV5-6 and TRBJ2-7; 12 bases line up with TRBD1. V gave up 3 bases and J gave up 5 bases; unmatched junction bases: 6. Germline lookup yields CDR1 SGHDT and CDR2 YYEEEE. This CDR3 has 15 residues. CDR3 nucleotides: TGTGCCAGCAGCTATCCGGGACAGGGGGCCGACGAGCAGTACTTC. It translates to CASSYPGQGADEQYF.

The genes are TRBV29-1 and TRBJ2-3, with TRBD1 as a possible D gene (5 bases). Germline loops: CDR1 SQVTM, CDR2 ANQGSEA. V dropped 1 base and J dropped 3 bases, with 11 bases sitting between them. The CDR3 sequence is 14 residues long. CDR3: CSVEAIYRTDTQYF. CDR3 in DNA: TGCAGCGTTGAAGCCATTTACAGGACAGATACGCAGTATTTT.

This chain connects TRBV6-6 to TRBJ1-1; D is undetermined. The V end lost 7 bases, the J end lost 6 bases, and 12 bases lay between the germline ends. The CDR3 loop spans 12 amino acids. CDR1 MNHNY and CDR2 SVGAGI come from the germline V gene (reference sequence). The CDR3 spells CASTAERAEAFF. CDR3 bases: TGTGCCAGCACGGCAGAGAGGGCTGAAGCTTTCTTT.

J is TRBJ1-5 and V is TRBV4-1, with 7 bases fitting TRBD1. The germline gives CDR1 MGHRA, CDR2 YSYEKL. CDR3 length: 14 residues. The trim removed 4 bases at V and 5 bases at J, leaving 5 bases unmatched. The DNA of the CDR3 is TGCGCCAGCAGCCCTCCAGGGGGACATCAGCCCCAGCATTTT. As protein: CASSPPGGHQPQHF.

The chain combines TRBV10-3 with TRBJ1-1; D may be TRBD1 (6 bases). Germline values: CDR1 ENHRY, CDR2 SYGVKD. V was trimmed by 4 bases and J by 7 bases, leaving 16 bases between them. The CDR3 runs 14 residues. For the CDR3, the DNA is TGTGCCATCAGTGGTGGATCGACAGGCTATGAAGCTTTCTTT. This codes for CAISGGSTGYEAFF.

The sample holds one count of this clone. This chain joins TRBV19 and TRBJ1-4, with a tentative D call TRBD1 (5 bases). Trimming left V 5 bases short and J 8 bases short, with 15 bases between. Germline V gives CDR1 LNHDA, CDR2 SQIVND (reference sequence). This CDR3 is 14 amino acids long. The CDR3 region has the DNA TGTGCCAGTAGTCCTCCGGGGGAGGAGGAAAAACTGTTTTTT. Its protein is CASSPPGEEEKLFF. The variable domain in full, completed from reference TRBV19 and TRBJ1-4, reads DGGITQSPKYLFRKEGQNVTLSCEQNLNHDAMYWYRQDPGQGLRLIYYSQIVNDFQKGDIAEGYSVSREKKESFPLTVTSAQKNPTAFYLCASSPPGEEEKLFFGSGTQLSVL.

V and J are TRBV20-1 and TRBJ1-2; weak D call: TRBD1 (6 bases). CDR3 length: 12 amino acids. The germline V gene encodes CDR1 DFQATT and CDR2 SNEGSKA (reference sequence). Deletions cut 3 bases from V and 4 bases from J, with 9 bases between. This CDR3 is CSASQGSYGYTF. Here the CDR3 DNA reads TGCAGTGCTAGTCAGGGGTCCTATGGCTACACCTTC.

A note on this clone: The same CDR3 arises from other DNA sequences in this sample as well. This rearrangement joins TRBV12-3 or TRBV12-4 to TRBJ2-7; no definite D call. This CDR3 comprises 13 residues. With 1 base removed from V and 2 bases from J, the gap between germline ends came to 6 bases. The CDR3 is CASSLGGTYEQYF. CDR3 in DNA: TGTGCCAGCAGTTTAGGGGGAACCTACGAGCAGTACTTC.

The chain links TRBV6-5 to TRBJ1-1; D is uncertain. Trimming took 6 bases from V and 2 from J, leaving 7 bases between them. This CDR3 has 12 amino acids. The germline V gene has CDR1 MNHEY and CDR2 SVGAGI. The CDR3 sequence: CASSRINTEAFF. CDR3 in DNA: TGTGCCAGCAGCAGAATAAACACTGAAGCTTTCTTT.

The chain employs TRBV18 and TRBJ1-2; 7 nucleotides match TRBD1. The CDR3 runs to 15 residues. Losses at the gene ends were 3 bases for V and 8 bases for J; bases not matched to a gene: 12. Germline V lookup: CDR1 KGHSH, CDR2 LQKENI. CDR3 loop: CASSPATGATEGYTF. The DNA for the CDR3 is TGTGCCAGCTCACCCGCAACAGGGGCCACTGAGGGCTACACCTTC.

V and J are TRBV9 and TRBJ1-2, with D uncertain. The V and J ends lost 3 bases and 9 bases respectively, with 12 bases between them. Germline CDR1 SGDLS, CDR2 YYNGEE. CDR3 length: 12 amino acids. The CDR3 sequence: CASSGFGPRYTF. The CDR3 bases are TGTGCCAGCAGCGGGTTTGGGCCCCGCTACACCTTC.

This clone has only a few counts. V is TRBV4-2 and J is TRBJ1-3, with no clear D. The CDR3 spans 13 residues. Trimming took 2 bases from V and 4 from J, leaving 6 bases between them. Germline V gene lookup returns CDR1 LGHNA and CDR2 YNFKEQ. CDR3 sequence (DNA): TGTGCCAGCAGCCAACTCTTGGGAAACACCATATATTTT. Its protein is CASSQLLGNTIYF.

The chain couples TRBV19 to TRBJ1-2, with TRBD1 as a possible D gene (6 bases). CDR1 is LNHDA, CDR2 SQIVND, per germline (reference sequence). CDR3 length: 12 amino acids. Trimming cost V 8 bases and J 2 bases, with 9 bases left between them. In nucleotides, the CDR3 is TGTGCCAGTCAACAGGGAAACTATGGCTACACCTTC. As protein: CASQQGNYGYTF.

The rearrangement links TRBV3-1 (or the pseudogene TRBV3-2) to TRBJ2-5; the match to TRBD2 covers 8 bases. J lost 2 bases, V lost 1 base, and 9 bases had no gene match. Germline CDR1 and CDR2: LGHDT and YNNKEL (reference sequence). The CDR3 runs 17 residues. CDR3 DNA: TGTGCCAGCAGCCAAGGGACCACCGGGACTAGGCAAGAGACCCAGTACTTC. This translates into CASSQGTTGTRQETQYF.

The J gene is TRBJ1-2, the V gene TRBV5-6; TRBD1 agrees at 9 bases. Trimming cost V 7 bases and J 2 bases; bases outside gene matches: 15. Germline loops: CDR1 SGHDT, CDR2 YYEEEE. The CDR3 runs to 17 residues. The CDR3 DNA reads TGTGCCAGCTGTCCCACGTGGGACAGGGATCTAAACTATGGCTACACCTTC. Encoded protein: CASCPTWDRDLNYGYTF.

The V gene is TRBV15, the J gene TRBJ1-5; D is unresolved. Germline V gene data show CDR1 as LNHNV and CDR2 as YYDKDF (reference sequence). CDR3 length: 18 amino acids. V was trimmed by 0 bases and J by 0 bases, leaving 15 bases between them. This CDR3 reads CATSRDWQSQYSNQPQHF. The CDR3 nucleotides read TGTGCCACCAGCAGAGATTGGCAGTCCCAATATAGCAATCAGCCCCAGCATTTT.